This is a list of T cell receptor beta chains from one sample in a study of OX40 agonist ivuxolimab in advanced cancers. Clones were sequenced by immunoSEQ multiplex PCR, and TCRdb holds only the in-frame ones, with some missing. The sample lists around 55,000 clones; approximately 86% were seen once. The sample was CD4+ or CD8+ T cells sorted from blood, taken in a trial of the OX40 agonist ivuxolimab. The receptors originated from an adult with an advanced solid tumor such as melanoma, head and neck, liver or kidney cancer. Each CDR3 is given with its conserved first and last residue. A D gene is named only where the DNA matches it firmly. Not every row has a clone size; where given, it reads once, few, many or a size class.

CDR3 length: 15
J gene: TRBJ2-1
clone size: -
D gene: TRBD2
V gene: TRBV18
CDR3 DNA: TGTGCCAGCTCACCGCTAGCGGGGGGCTGGGATGAGCAGTTCTTC
CDR3 protein: CASSPLAGGWDEQFF

CDR3 length: 12
J gene: TRBJ2-3
clone size: once
D gene: -
V gene: TRBV11-2
CDR3 DNA: TGTGCCAGCAGCTTCAACACAGATACGCAGTATTTT
CDR3 protein: CASSFNTDTQYF

CDR3 length: 14
J gene: TRBJ2-7
clone size: -
D gene: -
V gene: TRBV4-3
CDR3 DNA: TGCGCCAGCAGCCAAGACATCGGGTCCTACGAGCAGTACTTC
CDR3 protein: CASSQDIGSYEQYF

CDR3 length: 15
J gene: TRBJ2-5
clone size: -
D gene: TRBD1
V gene: TRBV10-3
CDR3 DNA: TGTGCCATCAGTGGGGAAGACAGGGTGCGGGAGACCCAGTACTTC
CDR3 protein: CAISGEDRVRETQYF

CDR3 length: 12
J gene: TRBJ1-2
clone size: -
D gene: -
V gene: TRBV29-1
CDR3 DNA: TGCAGCGTTGAAGAGGGACCTAGAGGCTACACCTTC
CDR3 protein: CSVEEGPRGYTF

CDR3 length: 17
J gene: TRBJ2-6
clone size: once
D gene: -
V gene: TRBV7-9
CDR3 DNA: TGTGCCAGCAGCTCGGGGTGGGACTCGGCTGGGGCCAACGTCCTGACTTTC
CDR3 protein: CASSSGWDSAGANVLTF

CDR3 length: 12
J gene: TRBJ1-4
clone size: -
D gene: -
V gene: TRBV9
CDR3 DNA: TGTGCCAGCAGCCGTGGTAATGAAAAACTGTTTTTT
CDR3 protein: CASSRGNEKLFF

CDR3 length: 15
J gene: TRBJ1-2
clone size: -
D gene: -
V gene: TRBV5-1
CDR3 DNA: TGCGCCAGCAGCTTGGCCGCACAGGGATCGGGCGGCTACACCTTC
CDR3 protein: CASSLAAQGSGGYTF

CDR3 length: 13
J gene: TRBJ1-2
clone size: -
D gene: -
V gene: TRBV5-4
CDR3 DNA: TGTGCCAGCAGCCCGGGCGACGCATATGGCTACACCTTC
CDR3 protein: CASSPGDAYGYTF

CDR3 length: 15
J gene: TRBJ2-7
clone size: -
D gene: -
V gene: TRBV7-8
CDR3 DNA: TGTGCCAGCAGCTTAGACAGGGAACAAGCCTACGAGCAGTACTTC
CDR3 protein: CASSLDREQAYEQYF

CDR3 length: 16
J gene: TRBJ1-3
clone size: -
D gene: TRBD1
V gene: TRBV5-8
CDR3 DNA: TGTGCCAGCAGCAGCCAGACAGGGAGGGAAGGAAACACCATATATTTT
CDR3 protein: CASSSQTGREGNTIYF

CDR3 length: 13
J gene: TRBJ2-5
clone size: -
D gene: -
V gene: TRBV19
CDR3 DNA: TGTGCCAGCAGCGACAGGCCAGAAGAGACCCAGTACTTC
CDR3 protein: CASSDRPEETQYF

CDR3 length: 15
J gene: TRBJ2-5
clone size: -
D gene: TRBD1
V gene: TRBV27
CDR3 DNA: TGTGCCAGCAGTTCCTGGACAGGGGGGAGGGAGACCCAGTACTTC
CDR3 protein: CASSSWTGGRETQYF

CDR3 length: 11
J gene: TRBJ1-1
clone size: -
D gene: -
V gene: TRBV6-5
CDR3 DNA: TGTGCCAGCCTCGACAGCTCTGAAGCTTTCTTT
CDR3 protein: CASLDSSEAFF

CDR3 length: 16
J gene: TRBJ2-7
clone size: -
D gene: -
V gene: TRBV6-1
CDR3 DNA: TGTGCCAGCAGTGATTCATCCTTGGTAGGGTTCGGCGAGCAGTACTTC
CDR3 protein: CASSDSSLVGFGEQYF

CDR3 length: 15
J gene: TRBJ2-7
clone size: -
D gene: -
V gene: TRBV27
CDR3 DNA: TGTGCCAGCAGTCCCGGCGGCCTCACGTTCTACGAGCAGTACTTC
CDR3 protein: CASSPGGLTFYEQYF

CDR3 length: 10
J gene: TRBJ1-5
clone size: -
D gene: -
V gene: TRBV28
CDR3 DNA: TGTGCCAGCAGTGAGAAGCCCCAGCATTTT
CDR3 protein: CASSEKPQHF

CDR3 length: 15
J gene: TRBJ2-1
clone size: few
D gene: TRBD2
V gene: TRBV4-2
CDR3 DNA: TGTGCCAGCAGCCCGCTCGGGAGCGGGGGGGGTGAGCAGTTCTTC
CDR3 protein: CASSPLGSGGGEQFF

CDR3 length: 13
J gene: TRBJ1-2
clone size: -
D gene: -
V gene: TRBV7-8
CDR3 DNA: TGTGCCAGCAGCCCCTGGGGCCAGTATGGCTACACCTTC
CDR3 protein: CASSPWGQYGYTF

CDR3 length: 15
J gene: TRBJ1-1
clone size: -
D gene: -
V gene: TRBV9
CDR3 DNA: TGTGCCAGCAGCGTATGGGGGGGCGCGAACACTGAAGCTTTCTTT
CDR3 protein: CASSVWGGANTEAFF

CDR3 length: 13
J gene: TRBJ1-1
clone size: -
D gene: -
V gene: TRBV7-9
CDR3 DNA: TGTGCCAGCAGCTTTATTATGAACACTGAAGCTTTCTTT
CDR3 protein: CASSFIMNTEAFF

CDR3 length: 12
J gene: TRBJ2-7
clone size: -
D gene: -
V gene: TRBV13
CDR3 DNA: TGTGCCAGCAGCCAGGGGGGGAACGAGCAGTACTTC
CDR3 protein: CASSQGGNEQYF

CDR3 length: 15
J gene: TRBJ2-5
clone size: -
D gene: -
V gene: TRBV7-9
CDR3 DNA: TGTGCCAGCAGCTTAGGGACAGACTACAAAGAGACCCAGTACTTC
CDR3 protein: CASSLGTDYKETQYF

CDR3 length: 12
J gene: TRBJ2-7
clone size: -
D gene: -
V gene: TRBV27
CDR3 DNA: TGTGCCAGCTCGTCGGGGACTCACGAGCAGTACTTC
CDR3 protein: CASSSGTHEQYF

CDR3 length: 17
J gene: TRBJ2-1
clone size: -
D gene: TRBD2
V gene: TRBV27
CDR3 DNA: TGTGCCAGCAGTTTGGGAGGGGCTGGCGTCTCCTACAATGAGCAGTTCTTC
CDR3 protein: CASSLGGAGVSYNEQFF

CDR3 length: 12
J gene: TRBJ1-2
clone size: -
D gene: TRBD1
V gene: TRBV29-1
CDR3 DNA: TGCAGCGTGGGACAGGGATACTATGGCTACACCTTC
CDR3 protein: CSVGQGYYGYTF

CDR3 length: 14
J gene: TRBJ2-7
clone size: -
D gene: -
V gene: TRBV10-3
CDR3 DNA: TGTGCCACGGGGAGGGGGCAGGGGGCCTACGAGCAGTACTTC
CDR3 protein: CATGRGQGAYEQYF

CDR3 length: 13
J gene: TRBJ2-7
clone size: -
D gene: -
V gene: TRBV6-1
CDR3 DNA: TGTGCCAGCAGAACTCGGGCGGAATACGAGCAGTACTTC
CDR3 protein: CASRTRAEYEQYF

CDR3 length: 15
J gene: TRBJ2-3
clone size: once
D gene: TRBD2
V gene: TRBV4-1
CDR3 DNA: TGCGCCAGCAGCGGACTAGTGGGGTACACAGATACGCAGTATTTT
CDR3 protein: CASSGLVGYTDTQYF

CDR3 length: 14
J gene: TRBJ2-7
clone size: few
D gene: -
V gene: TRBV5-1
CDR3 DNA: TGCGCCAGCAGCTTGGCACAGAACTCCTACGAGCAGTACTTC
CDR3 protein: CASSLAQNSYEQYF

CDR3 length: 16
J gene: TRBJ1-3
clone size: -
D gene: -
V gene: TRBV7-9
CDR3 DNA: TGTGCCAGCAGCTTAGAGGCCAGGGAATCTGGAAACACCATATATTTT
CDR3 protein: CASSLEARESGNTIYF

CDR3 length: 18
J gene: TRBJ1-4
clone size: -
D gene: -
V gene: TRBV4-1
CDR3 DNA: TGCGCCAGCAGCCACGGAGGGGACGGGGAGGGCACACCTGGAAAACTGTTTTTT
CDR3 protein: CASSHGGDGEGTPGKLFF

CDR3 length: 11
J gene: TRBJ2-1
clone size: -
D gene: TRBD2
V gene: TRBV6-5
CDR3 DNA: TGTGCCAGCCGGGAGGGAGCTGAGCAGTTCTTC
CDR3 protein: CASREGAEQFF

CDR3 length: 15
J gene: TRBJ2-1
clone size: -
D gene: TRBD1
V gene: TRBV27
CDR3 DNA: TGTGCCAGCAGTTTTGGGGGACAGGGAGGCAATGAGCAGTTCTTC
CDR3 protein: CASSFGGQGGNEQFF

CDR3 length: 15
J gene: TRBJ2-7
clone size: once
D gene: TRBD1
V gene: TRBV2
CDR3 DNA: TGTGCCAGCATCTTCCGGGACAGGGGCCCCGCCGAGCAGTACTTC
CDR3 protein: CASIFRDRGPAEQYF

CDR3 length: 12
J gene: TRBJ2-1
clone size: -
D gene: -
V gene: TRBV10-2
CDR3 DNA: TGCGCCAGCGGCCGGTGGGATAGTGAGCAGTTCTTC
CDR3 protein: CASGRWDSEQFF

CDR3 length: 15
J gene: TRBJ2-7
clone size: -
D gene: -
V gene: TRBV4-3
CDR3 DNA: TGCGCCAGCAGCCAAGATCCCGGCCTCTCCTACGAGCAGTACTTC
CDR3 protein: CASSQDPGLSYEQYF

CDR3 length: 13
J gene: TRBJ2-5
clone size: -
D gene: -
V gene: TRBV7-9
CDR3 DNA: TGTGCCAGCAGACCAAGCGGACTGGAGACCCAGTACTTC
CDR3 protein: CASRPSGLETQYF

CDR3 length: 13
J gene: TRBJ2-7
clone size: -
D gene: -
V gene: TRBV7-3
CDR3 DNA: TGTGCCAGCAGCTTATTCCATCGGTACGAGCAGTACTTC
CDR3 protein: CASSLFHRYEQYF

CDR3 length: 14
J gene: TRBJ1-2
clone size: few
D gene: -
V gene: TRBV21-1
CDR3 DNA: TGTGCCAGCGGGCCAGTAGATGGGAACGACGGCTACACCTTC
CDR3 protein: CASGPVDGNDGYTF

CDR3 length: 15
J gene: TRBJ1-5
clone size: -
D gene: -
V gene: TRBV27
CDR3 DNA: TGTGCCAGCACCCAAATAGGGGCCCTCAATCAGCCCCAGCATTTT
CDR3 protein: CASTQIGALNQPQHF

CDR3 length: 14
J gene: TRBJ1-1
clone size: -
D gene: -
V gene: TRBV5-1
CDR3 DNA: TGCGCCAGCAGCTTGTTAGGGTTTGCCACTGAAGCTTTCTTT
CDR3 protein: CASSLLGFATEAFF

CDR3 length: 15
J gene: TRBJ1-3
clone size: -
D gene: -
V gene: TRBV28
CDR3 DNA: TGTGCCAGCACCCGACTCCTAAGCTCTGGAAACACCATATATTTT
CDR3 protein: CASTRLLSSGNTIYF

CDR3 length: 14
J gene: TRBJ1-5
clone size: -
D gene: -
V gene: TRBV7-9
CDR3 DNA: TGTGCCAGCACCACGGGGGGGTCCGTTCAGCCCCAGCATTTT
CDR3 protein: CASTTGGSVQPQHF

CDR3 length: 14
J gene: TRBJ2-5
clone size: -
D gene: TRBD1
V gene: TRBV5-6
CDR3 DNA: TGTGCCAGCAGCCTAGGGACAGGGCAAGAGACCCAGTACTTC
CDR3 protein: CASSLGTGQETQYF

CDR3 length: 16
J gene: TRBJ1-3
clone size: -
D gene: -
V gene: TRBV9
CDR3 DNA: TGTGCCAGCAGCGCGTGGGGGAACTCTGCTGGAAACACCATATATTTT
CDR3 protein: CASSAWGNSAGNTIYF